A selection of T cell receptor beta chains follows, all from one sample in a study of radiotherapy plus CTLA-4 blockade in lung cancer. Sequencing was performed with immunoSEQ multiplex PCR; in TCRdb, only in-frame clones are kept and a portion is missing. Of approximately 73,000 clones listed, roughly 87% were seen once; the top ten hold 40%. The starting material was peripheral blood, obtained from a patient treated with radiotherapy plus ipilimumab. The receptors shown here come from a human donor with non-small cell lung cancer that progressed on radiotherapy plus ipilimumab. Both conserved end residues are part of each CDR3. The D gene is left open where the match is weak. Clone size is not always given. Where it is, it says once, few, many or a class for expanded clones.

j_call d_call clone_size v_call cdr3_aa cdr3_nt
TRBJ2-7 - - TRBV28 CASRLLAGGGYEQYF TGTGCCAGCAGACTTCTAGCAGGAGGGGGCTACGAGCAGTACTTC
TRBJ2-7 - - TRBV28 CASTERDLSYEQYF TGTGCCAGCACCGAAAGGGACCTCTCCTACGAGCAGTACTTC
TRBJ2-7 - - TRBV7-9 CASSSMWGPPEQYF TGTGCCAGCAGTTCGATGTGGGGTCCCCCCGAGCAGTACTTC
TRBJ2-7 - - TRBV27 CASSLGYMHEQYF TGTGCCAGCAGTTTGGGATACATGCACGAGCAGTACTTC
TRBJ1-3 - - TRBV9 CASSVQGDGSGNTIYF TGTGCCAGCAGCGTACAAGGGGACGGCTCTGGAAACACCATATATTTT
TRBJ1-1 - - TRBV5-1 CASSGMGVGTEAFF TGCGCCAGCAGCGGAATGGGGGTTGGCACTGAAGCTTTCTTT
TRBJ1-1 - - TRBV27 CASSILAKNTEAFF TGTGCCAGCAGTATCTTAGCCAAGAACACTGAAGCTTTCTTT
TRBJ1-1 - few TRBV4-2 CASSQDEGLGNTEAFF TGTGCCAGCAGCCAAGATGAGGGGTTGGGGAACACTGAAGCTTTCTTT
TRBJ1-5 - - TRBV4-1 CASSQDWGQGRPQHF TGCGCCAGCAGCCAAGATTGGGGCCAGGGTCGGCCCCAGCATTTT
TRBJ1-5 TRBD1 - TRBV6-1 CASSADRGGNQPQHF TGTGCCAGCAGTGCGGACAGGGGGGGCAATCAGCCCCAGCATTTT
TRBJ1-2 - - TRBV5-1 CASSSGLGRVGYGYTF TGCGCCAGCAGCTCCGGGCTAGGCAGGGTGGGGTATGGCTACACCTTC
TRBJ1-1 - - TRBV12-5 CASGSSGTFAEAFF TGTGCTAGTGGTTCGTCAGGGACTTTCGCTGAAGCTTTCTTT
TRBJ1-1 TRBD1 - TRBV5-1 CASTSTGANTEAFF TGCGCCAGCACCTCGACAGGGGCGAACACTGAAGCTTTCTTT
TRBJ2-2 - once TRBV4-2 CASSQVTGELFF TGTGCCAGCAGCCAAGTTACCGGGGAGCTGTTTTTT
TRBJ2-7 TRBD1 - TRBV5-6 CASSPPGQLLREQYF TGTGCCAGTTCCCCGCCGGGACAGCTCCTCCGCGAGCAGTACTTC
TRBJ1-2 - - TRBV29-1 CSVGENYGYTF TGCAGCGTTGGTGAAAACTATGGCTACACCTTC
TRBJ2-7 TRBD2 once TRBV15 CATSRETDSGRAQYF TGTGCCACCAGCAGAGAAACGGATAGCGGGAGGGCCCAGTACTTC
TRBJ1-3 - - TRBV2 CASGPRVSGNTIYF TGTGCCAGTGGGCCTCGTGTTTCTGGAAACACCATATATTTT
TRBJ2-2 - - TRBV29-1 CSCAGSYTGELFF TGCAGCTGTGCAGGGTCGTACACCGGGGAGCTGTTTTTT
TRBJ2-3 TRBD2 - TRBV10-3 CAISERGTSGTDTQYF TGTGCCATCAGTGAGAGGGGGACTAGCGGCACAGATACGCAGTATTTT
TRBJ1-4 - - TRBV30 CAWSVRGRISEKLFF TGTGCCTGGAGTGTACGGGGCAGGATAAGTGAAAAACTGTTTTTT
TRBJ1-1 - - TRBV10-3 CAINRGSDGAEAFF TGTGCCATCAACCGAGGGAGCGACGGGGCTGAAGCTTTCTTT
TRBJ2-3 TRBD2 - TRBV10-3 CAISAPSGGIHTQYF TGTGCCATCAGTGCCCCTAGCGGGGGAATACATACGCAGTATTTT
TRBJ1-2 TRBD1 - TRBV7-2 CASSSLGQGAGGYTF TGTGCCAGCAGCTCTCTCGGACAGGGGGCAGGCGGCTACACCTTC
TRBJ1-4 - once TRBV5-1 CASSLTGINEKLFF TGCGCCAGCAGCTTGACAGGGATCAATGAAAAACTGTTTTTT
TRBJ1-4 - once TRBV30 CAWSEEKLFF TGTGCCTGGAGTGAGGAAAAACTGTTTTTT
TRBJ2-7 - - TRBV28 CASSSVGMTHEQYF TGTGCCAGCAGTTCGGTAGGGATGACGCACGAGCAGTACTTC
TRBJ2-2 TRBD1 - TRBV7-6 CASSLNRGNGELFF TGTGCCAGCAGCTTAAACAGGGGCAACGGGGAGCTGTTTTTT
TRBJ2-2 TRBD2 - TRBV19 CASSILAGLNTGELFF TGTGCCAGTAGTATTCTAGCGGGGTTGAACACCGGGGAGCTGTTTTTT
TRBJ1-5 TRBD1 - TRBV29-1 CSVAGQGGSNQPQHF TGCAGCGTCGCCGGACAGGGAGGCAGCAATCAGCCCCAGCATTTT
TRBJ2-7 TRBD1 - TRBV5-8 CASSKIDTGAEDEQYF TGTGCCAGCAGCAAAATAGATACAGGGGCGGAGGACGAGCAGTACTTC
TRBJ1-3 - - TRBV7-6 CASSLEQGIGNTIYF TGTGCCAGCAGCTTAGAGCAGGGCATTGGAAACACCATATATTTT
TRBJ1-1 - - TRBV14 CASSLRLTTEAFF TGTGCCAGCAGCCTCAGACTTACCACTGAAGCTTTCTTT
TRBJ2-2 TRBD1 - TRBV19 CASSIGGQLNTGELFF TGTGCCAGTAGTATAGGGGGACAGCTGAACACCGGGGAGCTGTTTTTT
TRBJ2-5 - - TRBV28 CASSLRQETQYF TGTGCCAGCAGTTTACGACAAGAGACCCAGTACTTC
TRBJ1-5 TRBD1 - TRBV9 CASSEGQGINQPQHF TGTGCCAGCAGCGAGGGACAGGGCATCAATCAGCCCCAGCATTTT
TRBJ2-3 - - TRBV14 CASSLGLGTQYF TGTGCCAGCAGCCTTGGACTGGGTACGCAGTATTTT
TRBJ2-4 - - TRBV5-6 CASSLVRELAKNIQYF TGTGCCAGCAGCTTGGTGAGGGAACTAGCCAAAAACATTCAGTACTTC
TRBJ2-5 - - TRBV5-1 CASSLVTVQETQYF TGCGCCAGCAGCTTGGTGACAGTCCAAGAGACCCAGTACTTC
TRBJ1-1 - - TRBV2 CASSPNTEAFF TGTGCCAGCAGCCCAAACACTGAAGCTTTCTTT
TRBJ1-1 TRBD1 - TRBV30 CAWSEGTVNTEAFF TGTGCCTGGAGTGAAGGGACAGTTAACACTGAAGCTTTCTTT
TRBJ2-2 - few TRBV7-9 CASSQVQRTGELFF TGTGCCAGCAGCCAAGTTCAGCGGACCGGGGAGCTGTTTTTT
TRBJ2-5 TRBD2 - TRBV2 CASSDGLAGETQYF TGTGCCAGCAGTGATGGGCTAGCGGGAGAGACCCAGTACTTC
TRBJ1-2 TRBD1 - TRBV6-5 CASSERDRAYGYTF TGTGCCAGCAGTGAACGGGACAGGGCCTATGGCTACACCTTC
TRBJ1-5 - - TRBV21-1 CASSKQGNQPQHF TGTGCCAGCAGCAAACAGGGCAATCAGCCCCAGCATTTT
TRBJ1-4 TRBD1 few TRBV5-1 CASSYGQEATNEKLFF TGCGCCAGCAGCTATGGACAGGAGGCAACTAATGAAAAACTGTTTTTT
TRBJ1-5 - - TRBV19 CASSIPESGNQPQHF TGTGCCAGTAGTATACCCGAATCAGGCAATCAGCCCCAGCATTTT
TRBJ2-1 - - TRBV7-3 CASSLNGDEQFF TGTGCCAGCAGCTTAAACGGGGATGAGCAGTTCTTC
TRBJ2-1 - - TRBV7-9 CASSSDSSNEQFF TGTGCCAGCAGCTCCGACAGTTCAAATGAGCAGTTCTTC
TRBJ2-4 - - TRBV5-1 CASSLSQQAGNIQYF TGCGCCAGCAGCTTATCCCAGCAGGCGGGAAACATTCAGTACTTC
TRBJ2-7 - - TRBV19 CASSARDTTYEQYF TGTGCCAGTAGTGCCCGGGACACAACCTACGAGCAGTACTTC